This TCR beta chain was captured in a study of blood T cell repertoires in COVID-19. Some clones are missing from TCRdb's copy, which holds only in-frame ones; the method was immunoSEQ multiplex PCR. Of 140,000 or so clones listed, about four fifths are singletons. Germline CDR1 and CDR2: ENHRY and SYGVKD. V was pared by 7 bases and J by 0 bases, with 12 bases between. This CDR3 has 14 amino acids. The chain is built from TRBV10-3 and TRBJ1-1; D is perhaps TRBD1 (6 bases). Sequenced material: peripheral blood. The clonotype originates from a woman aged 80 or older with acute or convalescent COVID-19. The CDR3 DNA reads TGTGCCATCAATCAGGGGTTTTTGAACACTGAAGCTTTCTTT. The encoded protein is CAINQGFLNTEAFF.